These T cell receptor beta chains were read from a single sample in a study of cytomegalovirus exposure and HLA in healthy donors. Profiled with immunoSEQ multiplex PCR; TCRdb holds only in-frame clones, not every one. The data hold around 91,000 clones, with about 77% observed a single time. The sequenced sample was PBMCs. These receptors came from a male donor in good health and CMV-seropositive. CDR3s include the opening cysteine and the closing phenylalanine or tryptophan. The D gene is left open where the match is weak. Clone size, where shown, is once, few, many, or a class for clones that have expanded.

DNA	CDR3	J	size	D	length	V
TGTGCCAGCAGTCCGACGGCTAGTTTCTACAATGAGCAGTTCTTC	CASSPTASFYNEQFF	TRBJ2-1	few	.	15	TRBV6-5
TGTGCCAGCAGCTTCTCACGACTAGCGGGCCCCGGGGAGCTGTTTTTT	CASSFSRLAGPGELFF	TRBJ2-2	.	TRBD2	16	TRBV7-2
TGTGCCAGCAGTATACCTCCACCGGGACAGGGGAGCTATGGCTACACCTTC	CASSIPPPGQGSYGYTF	TRBJ1-2	.	TRBD1	17	TRBV28
TGTGCCAGCAGGTCCATTTGGGGCGCGGCGTACGAGCAGTACTTC	CASRSIWGAAYEQYF	TRBJ2-7	few	.	15	TRBV11-2
TGTGCCAGTAGTAGGTGGGGGGGTGAAGCTTTCTTT	CASSRWGGEAFF	TRBJ1-1	once	.	12	TRBV19
TGTGCCAGCAGCTTAGTGGAGGGAGGGGATAATGAGCAGTTCTTC	CASSLVEGGDNEQFF	TRBJ2-1	.	TRBD2	15	TRBV13
TGTGCCAGCAGCTTTGGGCAGGGAAACGAGCAGTACTTC	CASSFGQGNEQYF	TRBJ2-7	.	.	13	TRBV28
TGTGCCAGCAGTCCCACTCTGCGCTCCCAGGGTCAGCAGTACTTC	CASSPTLRSQGQQYF	TRBJ2-7	.	.	15	TRBV27
TGTGCCAGCAGCTTATCACAGGCTTACAACTATGGCTACACCTTC	CASSLSQAYNYGYTF	TRBJ1-2	.	.	15	TRBV11-2
TGTGCCAGCAGCTCGACTAGTTCTAGCACAGATACGCAGTATTTT	CASSSTSSSTDTQYF	TRBJ2-3	.	.	15	TRBV5-4
TGTGCCAGTAGTAGAGGACTAGCGGTAGACCCCCACAATGAGCAGTTCTTC	CASSRGLAVDPHNEQFF	TRBJ2-1	once	TRBD2	17	TRBV19
TGCGCCAGCAGGTCCAACTACGAGCAGTACTTC	CASRSNYEQYF	TRBJ2-7	few	.	11	TRBV5-1
TGTGCCAGCAGTCCCCGGACAGGGGTGGGCGAGCAGTACTTC	CASSPRTGVGEQYF	TRBJ2-7	.	TRBD1	14	TRBV27
TGCAGCGTTGCCTTCGGGACAGGGGGCAAAGAGACCCAGTACTTC	CSVAFGTGGKETQYF	TRBJ2-5	.	TRBD1	15	TRBV29-1
TGTGCCAGCAGCTTCACGGGGAACAATGAGCAGTTCTTC	CASSFTGNNEQFF	TRBJ2-1	.	.	13	TRBV7-6
TGTGCCAGCAGGAGGATGGCGTGGAATAGCTCCTACGAGCAGTACTTC	CASRRMAWNSSYEQYF	TRBJ2-7	.	.	16	TRBV2
TGTGCCAGCAGTGGGCCACAGGGGGCAGCCAAAAACATTCAGTACTTC	CASSGPQGAAKNIQYF	TRBJ2-4	few	TRBD1	16	TRBV6-1
TGTGCCAGTAGTCCGCGGACAGGGGGGAGTTCTGGAAACACCATATATTTT	CASSPRTGGSSGNTIYF	TRBJ1-3	.	TRBD1	17	TRBV19
TGCGCCAGCAGTGCCGACAGGTATAGCAATCAGCCCCAGCATTTT	CASSADRYSNQPQHF	TRBJ1-5	.	.	15	TRBV10-2
TGCGCCAGCAGCTTGAGTGGGACAGGGCATGGCTACACCTTC	CASSLSGTGHGYTF	TRBJ1-2	.	TRBD1	14	TRBV5-1
TGTGCTAGTGGTCGTGAGGACAGGGCCGGAGGAGGCTACACCTTC	CASGREDRAGGGYTF	TRBJ1-2	.	TRBD1	15	TRBV12-5
TGTGCCAGTGCGCAAGCAGATACGCAGTATTTT	CASAQADTQYF	TRBJ2-3	once	.	11	TRBV27
TGTGCCAGCAGTTTAGTGGCAGGCTACGAGCAGTACTTC	CASSLVAGYEQYF	TRBJ2-7	.	.	13	TRBV27
TGTGCCTGGAGGGAGGGGGGACAGGGGAGGTGGGAAGCTTTCTTT	CAWREGGQGRWEAFF	TRBJ1-1	.	TRBD1	15	TRBV30
TGTGCTAGTGGTTTGGTACAAGGGGGACAGGGGGGTTCGAAGCCCCAGCATTTT	CASGLVQGGQGGSKPQHF	TRBJ1-5	.	TRBD1	18	TRBV12-5
TGTGCCAGCAGCTTATCCAGACAAGAGACCCAGTACTTC	CASSLSRQETQYF	TRBJ2-5	.	.	13	TRBV11-3
TGTGCCAGCAGCACTAGCGGGGGAGGAGATTACGAGCAGTACTTC	CASSTSGGGDYEQYF	TRBJ2-7	.	TRBD2	15	TRBV6-1
TGTGCCAGCAGCGCTAACAGGGGGAACACTGAAGCTTTCTTT	CASSANRGNTEAFF	TRBJ1-1	.	TRBD1	14	TRBV7-3
TGTGCCAGCAGCTTCCTGCTAGGCGGCGGGGCTTACAATGAGCAGTTCTTC	CASSFLLGGGAYNEQFF	TRBJ2-1	few	.	17	TRBV11-3
TGTGCCAGCAGTGAAAAGGGAGGGGTTGACTACAATGAGCAGTTCTTC	CASSEKGGVDYNEQFF	TRBJ2-1	.	TRBD2	16	TRBV6-4
TGCGCCAGCAGTGAGTACACAGGGTATGGCTACACCTTC	CASSEYTGYGYTF	TRBJ1-2	few	.	13	TRBV10-2
TGTGCCAGCAGTTTGGGGGGGAGGTACGAGCAGTACTTC	CASSLGGRYEQYF	TRBJ2-7	.	TRBD2	13	TRBV28
TGTGCCAGCAGCGTAGTAGCGGGGGGGAACAATGAGCAGTTCTTC	CASSVVAGGNNEQFF	TRBJ2-1	.	TRBD2	15	TRBV9
TGTGCCAGCAGTTTGGGGGGACCCTCTGGCAATACGCAGTATTTT	CASSLGGPSGNTQYF	TRBJ2-3	.	.	15	TRBV27
TGTGCCAGCAGCCGCACGGGACAGGGGGAAAAACTGTTTTTT	CASSRTGQGEKLFF	TRBJ1-4	.	TRBD1	14	TRBV28
TGTGCCAGTAGTTTCGGGACAGGGTACGAGCAGTACTTC	CASSFGTGYEQYF	TRBJ2-7	.	TRBD1	13	TRBV19
TGTGCCAGCAGTTTAGGTCGCGACAGGGCGGCCGGGGAGCTGTTTTTT	CASSLGRDRAAGELFF	TRBJ2-2	.	TRBD1	16	TRBV28
TGTGCCAGCAGCAGCGTTCGCGGGTACGAGCAGTACTTC	CASSSVRGYEQYF	TRBJ2-7	.	.	13	TRBV7-6
TGTGCCAGCAGCTTGGAATATCAACAGGGGGCCTCCTACGAGCAGTACTTC	CASSLEYQQGASYEQYF	TRBJ2-7	.	TRBD1	17	TRBV5-5
TGTGCCAGCAGCCAAGATGGTACTAGCGGGAGGGCCTCGCAGTATTTT	CASSQDGTSGRASQYF	TRBJ2-3	.	TRBD2	16	TRBV4-2
TGTGCCAGCAGTTTATACAGGTACACTGAAGCTTTCTTT	CASSLYRYTEAFF	TRBJ1-1	.	.	13	TRBV27
TGCGCCAGCAGCTTGGGGGGGGTCTCCTACGAGCAGTACTTC	CASSLGGVSYEQYF	TRBJ2-7	.	.	14	TRBV5-1
TGTGCCAGCAGCCCCGGGTTGAGGAACACCATATATTTT	CASSPGLRNTIYF	TRBJ1-3	.	.	13	TRBV7-2
TGCGCCAGCAGCCTTGACGGGAACTATGGCTACACCTTC	CASSLDGNYGYTF	TRBJ1-2	.	.	13	TRBV4-1
TGTGCCAGTAGTATGAGGGCCCCCTATGGCTACACCTTC	CASSMRAPYGYTF	TRBJ1-2	.	.	13	TRBV19
TGTGCCAGTACTCCTAGCAGAAACACTGAAGCTTTCTTT	CASTPSRNTEAFF	TRBJ1-1	.	.	13	TRBV19
TGTGCCAGCAGTGAGGGCGGGACAGGGAATTCACCCCTCCACTTT	CASSEGGTGNSPLHF	TRBJ1-6	.	TRBD1	15	TRBV6-4
TGTGCCAGCAGCCAAAGGACTAGCGGAGCCCTCTACGAGCAGTACTTC	CASSQRTSGALYEQYF	TRBJ2-7	.	TRBD2	16	TRBV4-2
TGTGCCAGCAGCCTCAAGGGGGCACCTCCCAACAATGAGCAGTTCTTC	CASSLKGAPPNNEQFF	TRBJ2-1	.	TRBD1	16	TRBV4-2
TGTGCCAGCAGCTTAGGATGGAGGGGATCTGCGAACACCGGGGAGCTGTTTTTT	CASSLGWRGSANTGELFF	TRBJ2-2	.	.	18	TRBV7-6
TGTGCCAGCAGCTGGGGGGACAGAGCCTACGAGCAGTACTTC	CASSWGDRAYEQYF	TRBJ2-7	few	.	14	TRBV5-6
TGTGCCAGCAGCCAAGGCGGATCTGAAGCTTTCTTT	CASSQGGSEAFF	TRBJ1-1	few	.	12	TRBV7-8